This T cell receptor (beta chain) was captured by sequencing in a study of T cell changes during pregnancy in multiple sclerosis. Method: immunoSEQ multiplex PCR; TCRdb's copy keeps in-frame clones and lacks some. Here the sample spans 40,000 to 55,000 clones, roughly nine tenths being singletons. This specimen consisted of peripheral blood, obtained in the second trimester of pregnancy. The TCR sequence derives from a female donor in good health, enrolled as a control in a pregnancy study.

CDR3 DNA sequence: TGTGCCAGCAGTTCGACAGGGAACTATGGCTACACCTTC. The encoded protein is CASSSTGNYGYTF. The genes are TRBV6-5 and TRBJ1-2, with 7 bases aligning to TRBD1. The CDR3 totals 13 residues. Unmatched junction bases numbered 1, after V lost 4 bases and J lost 2 bases. CDR1 is MNHEY and CDR2 is SVGAGI in the germline V gene.